This is a list of T cell receptor beta chains from one sample in a study of identical twins. TCRdb re-derived calls from the 5' RACE reads in MiXCR, one entry per CDR3 protein. The table includes 1.5 million to 2 million distinct CDR3 sequences, around a third detected once. Sequencing was performed on cord blood. These receptor sequences come from a newborn girl in good health. CDR3s include the opening cysteine and the closing phenylalanine or tryptophan. D genes are given only for firm matches. The size field is filled for only some rows; it gives once, few, many or a size class.

d_call: NA
v_call: TRBV5-1
clone_size: NA
j_call: TRBJ2-7
cdr3_aa: CASSLIGRRSSYEQYF
cdr3_nt: TGCGCCAGCAGCTTGATTGGCAGGAGGAGCTCCTACGAGCAGTACTTC

d_call: NA
v_call: TRBV12-3/TRBV12-4
clone_size: NA
j_call: TRBJ1-1
cdr3_aa: CASSRMDSYTEAFF
cdr3_nt: TGTGCCAGCAGCCGTATGGACAGCTACACTGAAGCTTTCTTT

d_call: NA
v_call: TRBV2
clone_size: NA
j_call: TRBJ2-3
cdr3_aa: CASRRRGTDTRYF
cdr3_nt: TGTGCCAGCAGGAGGAGGGGAACAGATACGCGGTATTTT

d_call: NA
v_call: TRBV12-3/TRBV12-4
clone_size: few
j_call: TRBJ2-1
cdr3_aa: CASSRRRLQGGSYNEQFF
cdr3_nt: TGTGCCAGCAGCCGCCGACGCCTACAGGGAGGATCCTACAATGAGCAGTTCTTC

d_call: NA
v_call: TRBV27
clone_size: NA
j_call: TRBJ2-2
cdr3_aa: CASAGLYTGELFF
cdr3_nt: TGTGCCAGTGCGGGACTCTACACCGGGGAGCTGTTTTTT

d_call: TRBD1
v_call: TRBV11-1
clone_size: few
j_call: TRBJ2-7
cdr3_aa: CASSLADRSPYEQYF
cdr3_nt: TGTGCCAGCAGCTTAGCGGACAGGTCCCCCTACGAGCAGTACTTC

d_call: NA
v_call: TRBV2
clone_size: NA
j_call: TRBJ1-5
cdr3_aa: CASSEGIITLRGPQHF
cdr3_nt: TGTGCCAGCAGTGAAGGGATAATTACTCTCAGGGGGCCCCAGCATTTT

d_call: TRBD2
v_call: TRBV20-1
clone_size: once
j_call: TRBJ2-5
cdr3_aa: CSAPSGGETQYF
cdr3_nt: TGCAGTGCTCCGAGCGGGGGGGAGACCCAGTACTTC

d_call: NA
v_call: TRBV3-1
clone_size: NA
j_call: TRBJ1-1
cdr3_aa: CASSQQGGAEAFF
cdr3_nt: TGTGCCAGCAGCCAACAAGGTGGGGCTGAAGCTTTCTTT

d_call: TRBD2
v_call: TRBV10-3
clone_size: NA
j_call: TRBJ2-7
cdr3_aa: CAISWAGEGHEQYF
cdr3_nt: TGTGCCATCAGTTGGGCGGGAGAGGGTCACGAGCAGTACTTC

d_call: NA
v_call: TRBV4-2
clone_size: few
j_call: TRBJ1-5
cdr3_aa: CASSQQISNQPQHF
cdr3_nt: TGTGCCAGCAGCCAACAGATTAGCAATCAGCCCCAGCATTTT

d_call: NA
v_call: TRBV20-1
clone_size: few
j_call: TRBJ2-5
cdr3_aa: CSAYELSLTQYF
cdr3_nt: TGCAGTGCTTATGAGCTTTCGTTGACCCAGTACTTC

d_call: NA
v_call: TRBV25-1
clone_size: few
j_call: TRBJ2-5
cdr3_aa: CASSEYAATSGTQYF
cdr3_nt: TGTGCCAGCAGTGAATATGCCGCGACTAGTGGGACCCAGTACTTC

d_call: NA
v_call: TRBV15
clone_size: NA
j_call: TRBJ1-2
cdr3_aa: CATSRGPREVYGYTF
cdr3_nt: TGTGCCACCAGCAGAGGTCCCAGGGAAGTCTATGGCTACACCTTC

d_call: NA
v_call: TRBV2
clone_size: few
j_call: TRBJ2-3
cdr3_aa: CASSRRNLEGTDTQYF
cdr3_nt: TGTGCCAGCTCTAGGAGGAACCTCGAAGGGACAGATACGCAGTATTTT

d_call: TRBD2
v_call: TRBV3-1
clone_size: few
j_call: TRBJ2-1
cdr3_aa: CASSLFGTSGNEQFF
cdr3_nt: TGTGCCAGCAGCCTCTTCGGGACTAGCGGCAATGAGCAGTTCTTC

d_call: TRBD1
v_call: TRBV20-1
clone_size: NA
j_call: TRBJ1-4
cdr3_aa: CSASKGAYNEKLFF
cdr3_nt: TGCAGTGCTAGTAAGGGGGCATATAATGAAAAACTGTTTTTT

d_call: NA
v_call: TRBV29-1
clone_size: NA
j_call: TRBJ2-7
cdr3_aa: CSVSSSATGYNEQYF
cdr3_nt: TGCAGCGTTTCGTCCTCCGCAACAGGCTACAATGAGCAGTACTTC

d_call: TRBD2
v_call: TRBV28
clone_size: NA
j_call: TRBJ2-1
cdr3_aa: CASSLTGLAGRPIWEQFF
cdr3_nt: TGTGCCAGCAGTTTAACGGGACTAGCGGGAAGGCCCATATGGGAGCAGTTCTTC

d_call: NA
v_call: TRBV7-2
clone_size: few
j_call: TRBJ2-1
cdr3_aa: CASSTIRYNEQFF
cdr3_nt: TGTGCCAGCAGCACCATCCGTTACAATGAGCAGTTCTTC

d_call: NA
v_call: TRBV10-3
clone_size: NA
j_call: TRBJ2-7
cdr3_aa: CAISESTGTPSSYEQYF
cdr3_nt: TGTGCCATCAGTGAGTCGACCGGGACCCCAAGCTCTTACGAGCAGTACTTC

d_call: TRBD1
v_call: TRBV6-2/TRBV6-3
clone_size: NA
j_call: TRBJ1-2
cdr3_aa: CASSYWTGSYGYTF
cdr3_nt: TGTGCCAGCAGTTACTGGACAGGCTCCTATGGCTACACCTTC

d_call: TRBD2
v_call: TRBV18
clone_size: NA
j_call: TRBJ2-3
cdr3_aa: CASAEGLAEGGTQYF
cdr3_nt: TGTGCCAGCGCGGAGGGACTAGCGGAAGGGGGTACGCAGTATTTT

d_call: NA
v_call: TRBV20-1
clone_size: NA
j_call: TRBJ2-3
cdr3_aa: CSARDRGREGYF
cdr3_nt: TGCAGTGCTAGAGATCGGGGACGTGAGGGGTATTTT

d_call: NA
v_call: TRBV29-1
clone_size: NA
j_call: TRBJ1-4
cdr3_aa: CSVVTDLSEKLFF
cdr3_nt: TGCAGCGTTGTGACAGACCTTAGTGAAAAACTGTTTTTT

d_call: TRBD1
v_call: TRBV19
clone_size: NA
j_call: TRBJ1-2
cdr3_aa: CASSAQTGGLYGYTF
cdr3_nt: TGTGCCAGTAGTGCGCAAACAGGGGGCTTGTATGGCTACACCTTC

d_call: NA
v_call: TRBV4-1
clone_size: NA
j_call: TRBJ2-7
cdr3_aa: CASSQPTGHNEQYF
cdr3_nt: TGCGCCAGCAGCCAACCTACCGGGCACAATGAGCAGTACTTC

d_call: TRBD1
v_call: TRBV29-1
clone_size: many
j_call: TRBJ1-2
cdr3_aa: CSDVRGIYGYTF
cdr3_nt: TGCAGCGACGTCAGGGGGATCTATGGCTACACCTTC

d_call: NA
v_call: TRBV6-6
clone_size: few
j_call: TRBJ1-4
cdr3_aa: CAAHGNEKLFF
cdr3_nt: TGTGCCGCGCACGGGAATGAAAAACTGTTTTTT

d_call: NA
v_call: TRBV6-1
clone_size: NA
j_call: TRBJ2-3
cdr3_aa: CASRARVLDTDTQYF
cdr3_nt: TGTGCCAGCAGAGCTAGGGTTTTGGACACAGATACGCAGTATTTT

d_call: NA
v_call: TRBV20-1
clone_size: NA
j_call: TRBJ2-7
cdr3_aa: CSARDQVEAQYF
cdr3_nt: TGCAGTGCTAGAGATCAGGTGGAGGCGCAGTACTTC

d_call: NA
v_call: TRBV11-2
clone_size: NA
j_call: TRBJ1-1
cdr3_aa: CASSLEGIRGRTEAFF
cdr3_nt: TGTGCCAGCAGCTTAGAAGGGATCCGGGGGAGGACTGAAGCTTTCTTT

d_call: TRBD2
v_call: TRBV3-1
clone_size: NA
j_call: TRBJ2-7
cdr3_aa: CASSGSGGGNEQYF
cdr3_nt: TGTGCCAGCAGCGGAAGCGGGGGAGGGAACGAGCAGTACTTC

d_call: NA
v_call: TRBV20-1
clone_size: few
j_call: TRBJ1-5
cdr3_aa: CSASPGLNQPQHF
cdr3_nt: TGCAGTGCTAGTCCGGGATTGAATCAGCCCCAGCATTTT

d_call: NA
v_call: TRBV5-1
clone_size: NA
j_call: TRBJ2-3
cdr3_aa: CASTTTPPDTQYF
cdr3_nt: TGCGCCAGCACCACTACTCCCCCGGATACGCAGTATTTT

d_call: NA
v_call: TRBV20-1
clone_size: NA
j_call: TRBJ1-1
cdr3_aa: CSATRVWVNTEAFF
cdr3_nt: TGCAGTGCTACCCGTGTGTGGGTAAACACTGAAGCTTTCTTT

d_call: TRBD2
v_call: TRBV20-1
clone_size: few
j_call: TRBJ2-7
cdr3_aa: CSARVPSGGSYEQYF
cdr3_nt: TGCAGTGCTAGAGTACCTAGCGGGGGCTCCTACGAGCAGTACTTC

d_call: TRBD1
v_call: TRBV20-1
clone_size: NA
j_call: TRBJ1-5
cdr3_aa: CSARPFSGQGHQPQHF
cdr3_nt: TGCAGTGCTAGACCTTTCTCAGGACAGGGTCATCAGCCCCAGCATTTT

d_call: NA
v_call: TRBV5-4
clone_size: few
j_call: TRBJ2-3
cdr3_aa: CASSTNSNTTDTQYF
cdr3_nt: TGTGCCAGCAGCACAAACTCCAACACCACAGATACGCAGTATTTT

d_call: NA
v_call: TRBV6-2/TRBV6-3
clone_size: NA
j_call: TRBJ2-2
cdr3_aa: CASRDWGRDTGELFF
cdr3_nt: TGTGCCAGCAGGGATTGGGGGAGAGACACCGGGGAGCTGTTTTTT

d_call: TRBD2
v_call: TRBV12-3/TRBV12-4
clone_size: NA
j_call: TRBJ2-2
cdr3_aa: CASSLTGLRTAGELFF
cdr3_nt: TGTGCCAGCAGTTTAACGGGACTACGAACCGCCGGGGAGCTGTTTTTT

d_call: NA
v_call: TRBV7-9
clone_size: NA
j_call: TRBJ2-1
cdr3_aa: CASSPKVGGNNEQFF
cdr3_nt: TGTGCCAGCAGCCCCAAGGTCGGCGGAAACAATGAGCAGTTCTTC

d_call: NA
v_call: TRBV9
clone_size: NA
j_call: TRBJ1-5
cdr3_aa: CASSVEPGRRNQPQHF
cdr3_nt: TGTGCCAGCAGCGTAGAGCCAGGGAGGCGAAATCAGCCCCAGCATTTT

d_call: TRBD1
v_call: TRBV5-6
clone_size: few
j_call: TRBJ1-2
cdr3_aa: CASSFGQAGINGYTF
cdr3_nt: TGTGCCAGCAGCTTCGGACAGGCTGGTATAAATGGCTACACCTTC

d_call: NA
v_call: TRBV5-4
clone_size: few
j_call: TRBJ2-3
cdr3_aa: CASSLGLWQGGDTQYF
cdr3_nt: TGTGCCAGCAGCTTGGGTTTGTGGCAGGGCGGAGATACGCAGTATTTT